This T cell receptor beta chain was obtained from a study of blood T cell repertoires in COVID-19. Using immunoSEQ multiplex PCR, the repertoire was profiled, and TCRdb retains in-frame clones only, with some absent. The data contain some 400,000 clones, approximately 86% of them singletons. CDR1 SEHNR and CDR2 FQNEAQ come from the germline V gene (reference sequence). V lost 4 bases to trimming and J lost 2 bases, with 6 bases between them. The CDR3 contains 13 residues. Sequenced sample: peripheral blood. The source of this sequence is a human donor in a cohort sampled during active COVID-19. The gene calls are TRBV7-9 and TRBJ1-3; D unclear. The CDR3 protein is CASSWATGNTIYF. The CDR3 DNA follows: TGTGCCAGCAGCTGGGCAACTGGAAACACCATATATTTT.